The 20 T cell receptor beta chains below come from one sample, sequenced in a study of blood T cell repertoires in COVID-19. Profiling relied on immunoSEQ multiplex PCR, and the TCRdb table lists in-frame clones only, not all of them. The data contain under 200,000 clones, around 89% of them singletons. The sample comprised peripheral blood. The receptors were sampled from a man in his forties with active or convalescent COVID-19.

In the case of this clone: The germline gene is not matched at one end of the junction; a read error may be the cause. The V call is TRBV4-1, the J call TRBJ2-7; 13 bases line up with TRBD2. CDR3 size: 16 residues. Per germline, CDR1 MGHRA and CDR2 YSYEKL. The CDR3 is CASNQGTSGIGYEQYF. In nucleotides, the CDR3 is TGCGCCAGCAACCAAGGGACTAGCGGGATAGGCTACGAGCAGTACTTC.

V gene TRBV7-9 combines with J gene TRBJ1-2; TRBD1 agrees at 7 bases. The V gene end was trimmed by 4 bases and the J gene end by 1 base; junction bases not matched to a gene: 6. The CDR3 is 15 residues long. Germline-derived CDR1 and CDR2 are SEHNR and FQNEAQ (reference sequence). The CDR3: CASSWGRDSNYGYTF. The CDR3 DNA is TGTGCCAGCAGCTGGGGACGGGACAGTAACTATGGCTACACCTTC.

This chain joins TRBV11-3 and TRBJ1-4; 9 bases align to TRBD1. J gave up 8 bases and V 4 bases, and 5 bases lay outside the gene matches. Germline CDR1 SGHNT, CDR2 YENEEA. This CDR3 region has 14 residues. Here the CDR3 reads CASSSDRGEEKLFF. CDR3 DNA sequence: TGTGCCAGCAGCTCGGACAGGGGTGAGGAAAAACTGTTTTTT.

This clone occurred once. The chain recombines TRBV4-1 with TRBJ1-5; D might be TRBD1 (6 bases). CDR1 and CDR2 (germline): MGHRA, YSYEKL. V lost 5 bases to trimming and J lost 6 bases, with 23 bases between them. The length of the CDR3 is 17 residues. The CDR3 spells CASSNPVGTGRSQPQHF. In DNA, the CDR3 is TGCGCCAGCAGCAACCCGGTCGGAACAGGGAGAAGTCAGCCCCAGCATTTT.

V is TRBV19 and J is TRBJ2-6, with TRBD2 as a possible D gene (5 bases). V was shortened by 2 bases and J by 3 bases, with 11 bases between the two germline ends. This CDR3 has 16 amino acids. CDR1 LNHDA and CDR2 SQIVND come from the germline V gene (reference sequence). Here the CDR3 DNA reads TGTGCCAGTAGTATACCCCTCGGGGTTGGGGCCAACGTCCTGACTTTC. Amino acids: CASSIPLGVGANVLTF.

This chain joins TRBV18 and TRBJ2-1, with a weak D call TRBD2 (7 bases). The CDR3 covers 20 residues. Germline assignment: CDR1 KGHSH and CDR2 LQKENI. Trimming stripped 6 bases from V and 0 bases from J, with 27 bases between. CDR3 DNA: TGTGCCAGCTCCCTCGGCACAGGGCACGGCGGGAGTGGCTCCTACAATGAGCAGTTCTTC. Its translation: CASSLGTGHGGSGSYNEQFF.

This clone was seen only once. A read error may account for a junction end that differs from germline. The chain is built from TRBV6-2 or TRBV6-3 and TRBJ1-5; D remains unclear. From germline, CDR1 is MNHEY and CDR2 SVGEGT. The CDR3 runs 14 residues. The CDR3 spells CASSNSNRGEPQHF. CDR3 bases: TGTGCCAGCAGTAACTCCAATCGAGGTGAGCCCCAGCATTTT.

V usage is TRBV6-5 and J usage is TRBJ1-2; 7 bases align to TRBD1. Per germline, CDR1 MNHEY and CDR2 SVGAGI. The CDR3 spans 14 residues. The V gene end was trimmed by 7 bases and the J gene end by 8 bases; junction bases not matched to a gene: 13. The CDR3 DNA is TGTGCCAGCACCCTAAGGGACAGACTCGACGGCTACACCTTC. This sequence encodes CASTLRDRLDGYTF.

The rearrangement uses TRBV3-1 (or the pseudogene TRBV3-2) and TRBJ2-7; 8 nucleotides agree with TRBD1. CDR1 LGHDT and CDR2 YNNKEL come from the germline V gene (reference sequence). V lost 8 bases to trimming and J lost 7 bases; unmatched junction nucleotides: 16. This CDR3 has 15 amino acids. CDR3 sequence reads: CASSQAGGPKGEQYF. The DNA for the CDR3 is TGTGCCAGCTCCCAAGCAGGGGGCCCTAAAGGGGAGCAGTACTTC.

The chain joins TRBV5-1 to TRBJ1-5; no clear D gene. Germline V CDR1 and CDR2: SGHRS, YFSETQ. The CDR3 contains 13 residues. V lost 0 bases, J lost 5 bases, and 6 bases lay in between. DNA for the CDR3: TGCGCCAGCAGCTTGGACGGTGATCAGCCCCAGCATTTT. Protein: CASSLDGDQPQHF.

The rearrangement joins TRBV13 to TRBJ1-1; D is ambiguous. V lost 1 base, J lost 10 bases, and 7 bases lay in between. The CDR3 has 11 residues. Germline-derived CDR1 and CDR2 are PRHDT and FYEKMQ (reference sequence). CDR3 sequence reads: CASSLDLGAFF. For the CDR3, the DNA is TGTGCCAGCAGCTTAGATCTAGGAGCTTTCTTT.

The DNA for the CDR3 is TGTGCCAGCAGCTCCTTATCTGGAAACACCATATATTTT. Its protein product is CASSSLSGNTIYF. This chain connects TRBV5-4 to TRBJ1-3, with unresolved D. The germline gives CDR1 SGHNT, CDR2 YYREEE (reference sequence). Trimming removed 3 bases at V and 1 base at J, with 5 bases between. This CDR3 contains 13 residues.

This clone showed up just once. The CDR3 DNA sequence: TGTGCCAGCAGCTCTACTGGGGGGAATCAGCCCCAGCATTTT. Its protein is CASSSTGGNQPQHF. The chain uses TRBV27 and TRBJ1-5; tentative D call: TRBD1 (5 bases). Germline values: CDR1 MNHEY, CDR2 SMNVEV (reference sequence). Trimming took 6 bases from V and 4 from J, leaving 13 bases between them. The CDR3 has 14 amino acids.

The chain is built from TRBV7-2 and TRBJ1-6; 9 bases are shared with TRBD1. CDR1 is SGHTA, CDR2 FQGNSA, per germline. The J segment lost 9 bases and the V segment lost 4 bases, leaving 4 bases of the junction unmatched. This CDR3 has 14 residues. Here the CDR3 reads CASSSGQGTSPLHF. The CDR3 nucleotides are TGTGCCAGCAGCTCGGGACAGGGAACTTCACCCCTCCACTTT.

The chain combines TRBV12-5 with TRBJ1-2, with 10 bases matching TRBD1. The CDR3 spans 17 residues. V dropped 2 bases and J dropped 5; count of bases not matched to a gene: 11. Germline CDR1 is LGHNT and CDR2 is FRNRAP. CDR3 nucleotides: TGTGCTAGTGGTTTGCTAAACGTTGGACAGGGGGTTTATGGCTACACCTTC. It yields the protein CASGLLNVGQGVYGYTF.

The V gene is TRBV28, the J gene TRBJ1-5; 9 bases map to TRBD1. Germline V gives CDR1 MDHEN, CDR2 SYDVKM. The CDR3 runs to 16 residues. With V trimmed by 4 bases and J by 6 bases, 10 bases remained unmatched. The CDR3 coding sequence is TGTGCCAGCAGTTCAATTACAGGGGGCTTGGGTCAGCCCCAGCATTTT. Translation: CASSSITGGLGQPQHF.

This chain links TRBV19 with TRBJ2-1; 7 bases agree with TRBD1. This CDR3 comprises 20 residues. CDR1 is LNHDA, CDR2 SQIVND, per germline (reference sequence). Trimming took 0 bases from V and 0 from J; bases not matched to a gene: 14. Here the CDR3 reads CASSIEGTAVLSSSYNEQFF. CDR3 DNA sequence: TGTGCCAGTAGTATAGAGGGGACAGCCGTACTCTCAAGCTCCTACAATGAGCAGTTCTTC.

The J gene is TRBJ2-5, the V gene TRBV5-1, with D tentatively TRBD1 (6 bases). The CDR3 sequence is 13 residues long. With 1 base removed from V and 5 bases from J, the gap between germline ends came to 9 bases. Per the germline V gene, CDR1 is SGHRS and CDR2 is YFSETQ. CDR3 DNA: TGCGCCAGCAGCTTGTTTACAGGGGAGACCCAGTACTTC. Translated, it gives CASSLFTGETQYF.

The sample holds one count of this clone. V is TRBV27 and J is TRBJ2-3; D might be TRBD1 (5 bases). Germline CDR1 and CDR2: MNHEY and SMNVEV (reference sequence). The germline V and J ends were trimmed by 4 bases and 1 base, with 9 bases remaining between them. The CDR3 extends over 14 amino acids. The CDR3 DNA reads TGTGCCAGCAGTTCTCAGGGTGGCACAGATACGCAGTATTTT. Amino acid sequence: CASSSQGGTDTQYF.

V and J are TRBV28 and TRBJ2-7, with D possibly being TRBD1 (6 bases). Germline V CDR1 and CDR2: MDHEN, SYDVKM. The ends were cut back, 3 bases at V and 6 bases at J, with 18 bases in the middle. The CDR3 is made up of 15 amino acids. CDR3 DNA: TGTGCCAGCAGTTTGATCCCGGGACACGGACGCGAGCAGTACTTC. It is translated as CASSLIPGHGREQYF.